These 21 T cell receptor beta chains were all obtained from the same sample, sequenced in a study of blood T cells in healthy people across ages. A second about 7 to 12 cycle PCR used barcoded and J-beta primers. TCRdb reprocessed the 5' RACE reads via MiXCR and lists one record per CDR3 protein. This repertoire shows about 580,000 distinct CDR3 sequences, roughly 48% found once; its top ten account for 20% to 25%. Sequenced: blood. These receptors came from a man aged 80 or over in good health.

The chain employs TRBV6-5 and TRBJ2-3, with D uncertain. There are 15 residues in the CDR3. Germline V CDR1 and CDR2: MNHEY, SVGAGI. The ends were cut back, 6 bases at V and 0 bases at J, with 13 bases in the middle. As DNA, the CDR3 is TGTGCCAGCAGGTGGCGGCCCCTTAGCACAGATACGCAGTATTTT. Translated, it gives CASRWRPLSTDTQYF.

The chain couples TRBV20-1 to TRBJ2-7, with D perhaps matching TRBD2 (5 bases). Germline V gives CDR1 DFQATT, CDR2 SNEGSKA (reference sequence). V gave up 6 bases and J gave up 7 bases, with 16 bases separating them. The CDR3 is 12 amino acids. The CDR3 sequence is CSAALPSGEQYF. In nucleotides, the CDR3 is TGCAGTGCGGCTCTACCGTCGGGGGAGCAGTACTTC.

This clonotype appeared a single time. V gene TRBV7-2 combines with J gene TRBJ1-6; D is perhaps TRBD1 (6 bases). The CDR3 is made up of 15 amino acids. V was clipped by 5 bases and J by 7 bases, with 15 bases between them. CDR1 SGHTA and CDR2 FQGNSA come from the germline V gene. The CDR3 DNA sequence: TGTGCCAGCAGCGTCCAAAGGGGGGGCAATTCACCCCTCCACTTT. Translating it yields CASSVQRGGNSPLHF. Full variable domain (missing parts from reference TRBV7-2 and TRBJ1-6): GAGVSQSPSNKVTEKGKDVELRCDPISGHTALYWYRQSLGQGLEFLIYFQGNSAPDKSGLPSDRFSAERTGGSVSTLTIQRTQQEDSAVYLCASSVQRGGNSPLHFGNGTRLTVT.

In this sample, this clonotype turned up a few times. The V and J genes are TRBV27 and TRBJ2-7; maybe TRBD2 (7 bases). From germline, CDR1 is MNHEY and CDR2 SMNVEV (reference sequence). This CDR3 has 15 amino acids. Trimming shortened V by 7 bases and J by 2 bases, and 18 bases separated the two germline ends. The CDR3 loop reads CASTKGGEGTYEQYF. CDR3 coding DNA: TGTGCCAGCACCAAGGGGGGGGAAGGGACCTACGAGCAGTACTTC.

V is TRBV3-1 and J is TRBJ2-7; D assignment may be TRBD1 or TRBD2 (6 bases each). This CDR3 is built from 15 residues. The germline V and J ends were trimmed by 1 base and 6 bases, with 16 bases remaining between them. CDR1 and CDR2 from the germline V gene are LGHDT and YNNKEL (reference sequence). The CDR3 DNA follows: TGTGCCAGCAGCCAAGGACCAAGGGGGGCTTTCGAGCAGTACTTC. Residues: CASSQGPRGAFEQYF.

This clonotype was found a few times. V gene TRBV7-9 combines with J gene TRBJ2-7; 9 bases are a match to TRBD2. After removal of 2 bases from V and 5 bases from J, the junction contained 4 bases not matched to a gene. CDR1 and CDR2 from the germline V gene are SEHNR and FQNEAQ (reference sequence). CDR3 length: 14 amino acids. CDR3 bases: TGTGCCAGCAGCTTATGGCGGGAGGGGAACGAGCAGTACTTC. This sequence encodes CASSLWREGNEQYF.

This CDR3 reads CASTRTRASSETQYF. The CDR3 nucleotides are TGTGCCAGCACCCGGACTAGGGCCTCCAGCGAGACCCAGTACTTC. The chain is built from TRBV6-2 or TRBV6-3 and TRBJ2-5; 7 nucleotides agree with TRBD2. The trim removed 7 bases at V and 5 bases at J, leaving 13 bases unmatched. The CDR3 is made up of 15 amino acids. Germline lookup yields CDR1 MNHEY and CDR2 SVGEGT.

The J gene is TRBJ2-4, the V gene TRBV5-1; tentatively, D is TRBD2 (6 bases). The J call may be in error: the DNA end matches TRBJ2-7 better. The CDR3 totals 14 residues. CDR1 and CDR2 (germline): SGHRS, YFSETQ. The CDR3 loop is CASSFSGVEYEQYF. CDR3 DNA sequence: TGCGCCAGCAGCTTCTCGGGGGTAGAGTACGAGCAGTACTTC.

The V call is TRBV20-1, the J call TRBJ2-1, with 7 bases identical to TRBD2. CDR1 and CDR2 (germline): DFQATT, SNEGSKA (reference sequence). With 5 bases clipped from V and 8 bases from J, the junction kept 6 bases outside the gene matches. CDR3 length equals 12 residues. CDR3 nucleotide sequence: TGCAGTGCTCTGGGGGGGGGTGATGAGCAGTTCTTC. It codes for CSALGGGDEQFF.

This chain joins TRBV6-5 and TRBJ2-7; 9 bases align to TRBD1. The CDR3 sequence is 16 residues long. With V trimmed by 6 bases and J by 3 bases, 12 bases remained unmatched. In germline, CDR1 is MNHEY, CDR2 SVGAGI. In DNA form, the CDR3 reads TGTGCCAGCAGAAGTCATGGGACAGGGTTTTGCTACGAGCAGTACTTC. Its translation is CASRSHGTGFCYEQYF.

The V and J genes are TRBV7-9 and TRBJ1-6; TRBD1 matches 8 bases. This CDR3 has 16 amino acids. V dropped 9 bases and J dropped 7; count of bases not matched to a gene: 14. Germline V gene lookup returns CDR1 SEHNR and CDR2 FQNEAQ (reference sequence). The CDR3 sequence is CASQDRTGSLNSPLHF. CDR3 DNA: TGTGCCAGTCAGGACCGGACAGGGAGTCTGAATTCACCCCTCCACTTT.

A note on this clonotype: A read error may account for a junction end that differs from germline. This chain joins TRBV12-3 or TRBV12-4 and TRBJ2-7; D remains unclear. This CDR3 is 14 amino acids long. This chain's CDR3 is CANSFEAYSYEQYF. Here the CDR3 DNA reads TGTGCCAACAGTTTCGAAGCGTACTCCTACGAGCAGTACTTC.

In nucleotides, the CDR3 is TGTGCCAGCAGCGTAGGAGTCGGGGGGGCCTACAATGAGCAGTTCTTC. It translates to CASSVGVGGAYNEQFF. The chain carries TRBV9 and TRBJ2-1; 8 bases align to TRBD2. With 0 bases clipped from V and 2 bases from J, the junction kept 4 bases outside the gene matches. The CDR3 has 16 residues. CDR1 SGDLS and CDR2 YYNGEE come from the germline V gene.

This sequence joins TRBV7-9 and TRBJ2-7; 8 bases agree with TRBD2. The CDR3 is 13 amino acids. With V trimmed by 1 base and J by 12 bases, 8 bases remained unmatched. Germline CDR1 SEHNR, CDR2 FQNEAQ (reference sequence). CDR3 residues: CASSLEAAGALYF. CDR3 DNA sequence: TGTGCCAGCAGCTTAGAGGCAGCGGGGGCCTTGTACTTC.

This clonotype was observed at least ten times. The chain carries TRBV6-6 and TRBJ2-7; possible D gene TRBD1, 5 bases. This CDR3 has 15 amino acids. V was pared by 2 bases and J by 7 bases, with 18 bases between. Per germline, CDR1 MNHNY and CDR2 SVGAGI (reference sequence). The CDR3 loop is CASSYSPQVLVEQYF. The CDR3 bases are TGTGCCAGCAGTTACAGTCCACAGGTCTTGGTAGAGCAGTACTTC.

This clonotype has only a few counts. This sequence joins TRBV6-1 and TRBJ1-6; 10 nucleotides line up with TRBD1. The germline gives CDR1 MNHNS, CDR2 SASEGT. J was trimmed by 10 bases and V by 5 bases; bases with no gene match: 14. CDR3 length equals 17 residues. The DNA for the CDR3 is TGTGCCAGCAGTAGACGTCTGCCGGGACAGGGGATCTCACCCCTCCACTTT. This encodes CASSRRLPGQGISPLHF.

This rearrangement joins TRBV5-1 to TRBJ2-5; 11 bases are a match to TRBD2. Trimming removed 0 bases from V and 1 base from J; junction bases left unmatched: 11. Germline V gives CDR1 SGHRS, CDR2 YFSETQ. The CDR3 runs to 19 residues. In nucleotides, the CDR3 is TGCGCCAGCAGCTTGGTTTTAACTAGCGGGAGTTTAAGCCAAGAGACCCAGTACTTC. It encodes CASSLVLTSGSLSQETQYF.

V is TRBV7-9 and J is TRBJ2-5; 11 bases map to TRBD2. Trimming cost V 4 bases and J 1 base; bases outside gene matches: 14. Germline assignment: CDR1 SEHNR and CDR2 FQNEAQ (reference sequence). The CDR3 totals 19 residues. CDR3 region: CASSSFGTSGRGPQETQYF. The CDR3 DNA sequence: TGTGCCAGCAGCTCCTTCGGGACTAGCGGACGGGGGCCCCAAGAGACCCAGTACTTC.

Only a few counts were recorded for this clonotype. The V call is TRBV7-9, the J call TRBJ2-6; D is unclear. Trimming left V 1 base short and J 2 bases short, with 3 bases between. The CDR3 extends over 14 amino acids. Per the germline V gene, CDR1 is SEHNR and CDR2 is FQNEAQ (reference sequence). The DNA for the CDR3 is TGTGCCAGCAGCTTAGATACTGGGGCCAACGTCCTGACTTTC. The encoded protein is CASSLDTGANVLTF.

The chain employs TRBV11-1 and TRBJ2-3; D is unclear. The CDR3 runs to 15 residues. Germline V CDR1 and CDR2: SGHAT, FQDESV (reference sequence). V lost 2 bases to trimming and J lost 0 bases, with 9 bases between them. This chain's CDR3 is CASSLTAPSTDTQYF. In DNA, the CDR3 is TGTGCCAGCAGCTTAACCGCCCCAAGCACAGATACGCAGTATTTT.

There are a few counts of this clonotype. The V gene is TRBV7-9, the J gene TRBJ1-4, with D possibly TRBD1 on 6 matching bases. The CDR3 runs to 17 residues. From germline, CDR1 is SEHNR and CDR2 FQNEAQ (reference sequence). V lost 5 bases and J 7 bases, leaving 23 bases between the germline ends. For the CDR3, the DNA is TGTGCCAGCAGCCCGTCCGGGACACCTACCTGGGGTGAAAAACTGTTTTTT. Translation: CASSPSGTPTWGEKLFF.